Detailed here is one TCR beta chain. The sample is drawn from a study of blood T cell repertoires in COVID-19. About the study: Donors in the United States, Italy and Spain gave samples during acute or convalescent COVID-19. The analysed material was cDNA or gDNA that came from T cells, B-cell-depleted T cells, or PBMCs.

CDR1 and CDR2 from the germline V gene are SGHDN and FVKESK. The CDR3 has 13 residues. Trimming left V 4 bases short and J 4 bases short, with 10 bases between. In the original workflow: Reference gene primer amplification gave estimated nucleated cell counts. Here immunoSEQ multiplex PCR was the method, and the copy in TCRdb shows in-frame clones only, minus some. Clonal size and the V and J genes are those of that table, whereas D and trimming came from the DNA. This sample has roughly 270,000 clones, with nearly 90% found just once. The material sequenced was peripheral blood. The gene calls are TRBV14 and TRBJ1-1; D unresolved. This TCR was recovered from a man aged 18 to 29 with active or convalescent COVID-19. The CDR3, as DNA: TGTGCCAGCAGCCCAACCGGTAGCACTGAAGCTTTCTTT. Protein: CASSPTGSTEAFF.